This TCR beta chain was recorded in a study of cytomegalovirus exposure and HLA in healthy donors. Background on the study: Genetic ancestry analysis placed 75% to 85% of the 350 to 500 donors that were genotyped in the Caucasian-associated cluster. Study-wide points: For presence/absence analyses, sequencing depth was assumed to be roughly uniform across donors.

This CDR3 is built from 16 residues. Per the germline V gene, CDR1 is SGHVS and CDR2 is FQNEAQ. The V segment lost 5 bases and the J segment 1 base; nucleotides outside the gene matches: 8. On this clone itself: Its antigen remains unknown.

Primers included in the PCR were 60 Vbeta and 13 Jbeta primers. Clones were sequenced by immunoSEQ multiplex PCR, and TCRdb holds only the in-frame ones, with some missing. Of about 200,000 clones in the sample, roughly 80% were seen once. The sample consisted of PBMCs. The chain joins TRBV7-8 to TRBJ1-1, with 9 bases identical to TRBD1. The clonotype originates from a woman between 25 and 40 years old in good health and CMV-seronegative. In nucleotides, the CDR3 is TGTGCCAGCAGCGACCCCGGGACAGGGTCGAACACTGAAGCTTTCTTT. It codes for CASSDPGTGSNTEAFF. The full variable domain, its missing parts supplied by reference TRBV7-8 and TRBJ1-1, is GAGVSQSPRYKVAKRGQDVALRCDPISGHVSLFWYQQALGQGPEFLTYFQNEAQLDKSGLPSDRFFAERPEGSVSTLKIQRTQQEDSAVYLCASSDPGTGSNTEAFFGQGTRLTVV.